This T cell receptor beta chain originates from a study of CD8+CD57+ T cells in acquired aplastic anemia. Looking at the study overall: Across the sorted CD4+ and CD8+ cells, DNA amounts averaged 3.2 ug. Healthy donors yielded roughly 9.9 million CD4+ cell reads on average.

The template used for profiling TCR beta VDJ and CDR3 was genomic DNA. MiXCR, run by TCRdb on the reads, gives a single entry per CDR3 protein. The table lists about 220,000 distinct CDR3 sequences, about a third of them singletons. Whole-study results and caveats: Overlapping CD8+ CDR3 repertoires of patients and controls contained under 30 shared sequences. Patients did not significantly differ from controls in CD8+ Simpson's diversity.

With respect to this clonotype: Antigen: not known.

The CDR3 has 12 residues. Trimming shortened V by 4 bases and J by 4 bases, and 9 bases separated the two germline ends. The germline CDR1 and CDR2 sequences are SQVTM and ANQGSEA. The specimen sequenced was sorted CD4+, CD8+, or CD8+CD57+ T cells (not recorded which) from PBMCs. The TCR sequence derives from a human donor in good health, serving as a control. The chain couples TRBV29-1 to TRBJ2-3, with D unclear. The CDR3 DNA reads TGCAGCGTTGGGCTATCCTCAGATACGCAGTATTTT. Its protein product is CSVGLSSDTQYF.